This T cell receptor beta chain emerged from a study of STAT5B mutations in CD4+ large granular lymphocyte leukemia. Study results and limitations: 8/27 top patient clones versus 2/35 control clones were TRBV06-family. Main leukemic clonotypes were patient-specific, but 25% appeared at low frequency elsewhere.

Buffy coats from healthy blood donors served as controls. V dropped 6 bases and J dropped 1 base, with 13 bases sitting between them. CDR1 and CDR2 (germline): MNHEY, SMNVEV (reference sequence). CDR3 length: 15 residues. To note about this clone: As yet, its antigen is unknown.

Assay used: immunoSEQ multiplex PCR; TCRdb lists only in-frame clones, some missing. Of around 30,000 clones listed, over 80% were seen once; the top ten hold around 4.5%. The chain employs TRBV27 and TRBJ1-5; unclear D gene. The sample comprised CD4+ T cells from blood buffy coats. This receptor was taken from a human donor in good health. This CDR3 reads CASRKDGLSNQPQHF. Written as DNA, the CDR3 is TGTGCCAGCAGGAAAGACGGACTAAGCAATCAGCCCCAGCATTTT.